One sample yielded the 24 T cell receptor beta chains listed below, sequenced in a study of Ad26.COV2.S vaccination and SARS-CoV-2 variants. Specified treatment: roughly 18 received Ad26.COV2.S at low or high dose, single or two shots; several received placebo; per-sample allocation not given. Sampling took place 63 days after the first vaccine or placebo injection. Sequencing used immunoSEQ multiplex PCR; TCRdb keeps in-frame clones, though not all of them. This sample carries about 320,000 clones, roughly 84% of them seen once, and the ten largest clones take 1.9%. This specimen consisted of peripheral blood, obtained in a trial of Ad26.COV2.S vaccine versus placebo. The receptors stem from a person aged 18 to 59 who received the Ad26.COV2.S COVID-19 vaccine or a placebo.

CDR3 sequence: CASSFGLFDGNTEAFF. The CDR3 DNA is TGCGCCAGCAGCTTCGGACTCTTCGATGGGAACACTGAAGCTTTCTTT. The V and J genes are TRBV5-1 and TRBJ1-1, with no clear D. Trimming pared 2 bases from V and 1 base from J, leaving 15 bases between. Looked up from germline, CDR1 is SGHRS and CDR2 is YFSETQ. CDR3 length: 16 amino acids.

This clone has only one observation. The identical CDR3 is also encoded by other nucleotide sequences in the sample. The chain is built from TRBV6-5 and TRBJ1-5; a weak D match, TRBD1 (5 bases). The CDR3 has 14 amino acids. Trimming took off 5 bases at V and 0 bases at J, with 8 bases between the two ends. Germline V gene lookup returns CDR1 MNHEY and CDR2 SVGAGI. The DNA for the CDR3 is TGTGCCAGCAGTAGAGGGGATAGCAATCAGCCCCAGCATTTT. It is translated as CASSRGDSNQPQHF.

This chain connects TRBV20-1 to TRBJ1-6; 8 bases are a match to TRBD1. Germline CDR1 DFQATT, CDR2 SNEGSKA (reference sequence). This CDR3 has 13 residues. The V and J ends lost 3 bases and 8 bases, in that order; junction bases with no gene match: 3. The CDR3 is CSASSTGDSPLHF. The DNA of the CDR3 is TGCAGTGCTAGTTCGACAGGGGATTCACCCCTCCACTTT.

The J gene is TRBJ2-2, the V gene TRBV5-1; 7 positions agree with TRBD1. This CDR3 is 16 amino acids long. Germline CDR1 reads SGHRS; CDR2 reads YFSETQ. The trim removed 4 bases at V and 0 bases at J, leaving 6 bases unmatched. This CDR3 reads CASSPTGTANTGELFF. In DNA form, the CDR3 reads TGCGCCAGCAGCCCGACCGGGACAGCGAACACCGGGGAGCTGTTTTTT.

The chain combines TRBV5-1 with TRBJ1-2; D remains ambiguous. Germline V gene data show CDR1 as SGHRS and CDR2 as YFSETQ. Trimming cost V 1 base and J 4 bases, with 20 bases left between them. The CDR3 is 17 amino acids. The CDR3 sequence: CASSLMFSVTPTYGYTF. Written as DNA, the CDR3 is TGCGCCAGCAGCTTGATGTTTTCCGTAACACCCACCTATGGCTACACCTTC.

The CDR3, as DNA: TGTGCCAGCTCACCACGTTTAGGGCACGAGCAGTACTTC. This encodes CASSPRLGHEQYF. The rearrangement links TRBV18 to TRBJ2-7; D is undetermined. The V end was cut by 1 base, the J end by 5 bases, with 9 bases between. The CDR3 consists of 13 residues. Germline CDR1 and CDR2: KGHSH and LQKENI.

The V gene is TRBV19, the J gene TRBJ1-2, with D hard to call. V was pared by 8 bases and J by 3 bases, with 10 bases between. The germline CDR1 and CDR2 sequences are LNHDA and SQIVND (reference sequence). The CDR3 consists of 12 residues. CDR3 loop: CASRPGDYGYTF. The CDR3 bases are TGTGCCAGTCGTCCAGGAGACTATGGCTACACCTTC.

Only a few counts were recorded for this clone. The chain uses TRBV3-1 (or the pseudogene TRBV3-2) and TRBJ2-7; D might be TRBD1 or TRBD2, each matching 5 bases. Trimming took 4 bases from V and 8 from J, leaving 15 bases between them. Germline loops: CDR1 LGHDT, CDR2 YNNKEL (reference sequence). This CDR3 region has 13 residues. The CDR3 DNA reads TGTGCCAGCAGCCTCGGGACGGGGTGGCAGCAGTACTTC. Protein product: CASSLGTGWQQYF.

In its sample, this clone was seen a few times. The rearrangement joins TRBV6-5 to TRBJ1-3; D gene ambiguous. Deletions cut 0 bases from V and 1 base from J, with 10 bases between. Germline values: CDR1 MNHEY, CDR2 SVGAGI. The CDR3 runs 16 residues. The CDR3 coding sequence is TGTGCCAGCAGTTACTCGAATTTGTATTCTGGAAACACCATATATTTT. Amino acids: CASSYSNLYSGNTIYF.

The V and J genes are TRBV9 and TRBJ2-1; 7 bases match TRBD1. This CDR3 spans 17 amino acids. Looked up from germline, CDR1 is SGDLS and CDR2 is YYNGEE. J was trimmed by 5 bases and V by 0 bases; bases with no gene match: 11. This CDR3 is CASSVGNGRGINNEQFF. In DNA form, the CDR3 reads TGTGCCAGCAGCGTAGGAAACGGCAGGGGGATTAACAATGAGCAGTTCTTC.

The chain uses TRBV24-1 and TRBJ1-3, with 8 positions matching TRBD1. V was pared by 6 bases and J by 0 bases, with 3 bases of the junction left unmatched. CDR3 size: 15 residues. Per germline, CDR1 KGHDR and CDR2 SFDVKD. The chain's CDR3 is CATSPGTGSGNTIYF. The DNA for the CDR3 is TGTGCCACCAGTCCCGGGACAGGCTCTGGAAACACCATATATTTT.

The V call is TRBV19, the J call TRBJ2-7, with 8 bases that match TRBD2. The CDR3 has 16 residues. Per the germline V gene, CDR1 is LNHDA and CDR2 is SQIVND (reference sequence). J gave up 4 bases and V 5 bases, and 13 bases lay outside the gene matches. The CDR3 coding sequence is TGTGCCAGTAGTCGAAAGGGACTAGTAGACCCTTACGAGCAGTACTTC. As protein: CASSRKGLVDPYEQYF.

The chain carries TRBV6-5 and TRBJ2-5, with D possibly TRBD1 on 5 matching bases. Per germline, CDR1 MNHEY and CDR2 SVGAGI. Trimming stripped 8 bases from V and 2 bases from J, with 9 bases between. This CDR3 comprises 12 residues. CDR3 DNA: TGTGCCAGCGGAACAGGACAAGAGACCCAGTACTTC. Its translation: CASGTGQETQYF.

V and J are TRBV21-1 and TRBJ1-6. TRBV21-1 is an annotated pseudogene. This CDR3 is 20 amino acids long. CDR3 residues: CASSKVGGDIDRSYNSPLHF. The CDR3 nucleotides are TGTGCCAGCAGCAAAGTCGGGGGCGACATAGACCGCTCCTATAATTCACCCCTCCACTTT.

This clone was counted many times. The chain uses TRBV4-1 and TRBJ2-2; possibly TRBD1 or TRBD2 for D (6 bases each). Germline V gene sequence: CDR1 MGHRA, CDR2 YSYEKL. Trimming took 1 base from V and 4 from J, leaving 7 bases between them. The CDR3 has 14 amino acids. The CDR3 DNA is TGCGCCAGCAGCCAAGCGGGGGCCACCGGGGAGCTGTTTTTT. Its protein is CASSQAGATGELFF.

The V and J genes are TRBV6-5 and TRBJ2-1; 8 nucleotides match TRBD1. In germline, CDR1 is MNHEY, CDR2 SVGAGI. The length of the CDR3 is 15 residues. Trimming at V came to 5 bases and at J to 2 bases, leaving 5 bases not matched to a gene. CDR3 residues: CASSRTGKTYNEQFF. CDR3 in DNA: TGTGCCAGCAGTCGGACAGGGAAAACCTACAATGAGCAGTTCTTC.

The gene calls are TRBV6-5 and TRBJ2-7, with 8 positions matching TRBD1. V trimming: 4 bases; J trimming: 7 bases; junction bases outside the gene matches: 9. CDR1 is MNHEY and CDR2 is SVGAGI in the germline V gene. The length of the CDR3 is 14 residues. The DNA of the CDR3 is TGTGCCAGCAGTTTAATCCAGGGGGCGCGAGAGCAGTACTTC. Protein sequence: CASSLIQGAREQYF.

A remark on this clone: At one boundary the junction diverges from the germline segment, which might be a read error. At the DNA level, this CDR3 is encoded by other sequences in the same sample as well. The chain recombines TRBV6-5 with TRBJ1-4, with 8 bases lining up with TRBD1. The length of the CDR3 is 14 residues. In germline, CDR1 is MNHEY, CDR2 SVGAGI. The CDR3 DNA reads TGTGCTAGCAGCACAGGGGGAGTTGGAGAAAAACTGTTTTTT. The encoded protein is CASSTGGVGEKLFF.

The J gene is TRBJ1-1, the V gene TRBV27, with 7 bases matching TRBD1. J was trimmed by 4 bases and V by 6 bases; bases with no gene match: 14. Looked up from germline, CDR1 is MNHEY and CDR2 is SMNVEV (reference sequence). This CDR3 region has 16 residues. The CDR3 DNA is TGTGCCAGCAGCAATTACTTAGACAGGGCACTCACTGAAGCTTTCTTT. Protein: CASSNYLDRALTEAFF.

The CDR3 sequence: CASSLAGGSPTEAFF. The CDR3 bases are TGTGCCAGCAGCTTAGCAGGGGGGAGCCCCACTGAAGCTTTCTTT. The chain links TRBV7-8 to TRBJ1-1; TRBD1 is a possible D gene (6 bases). Trimming shortened V by 0 bases and J by 4 bases, and 12 bases separated the two germline ends. The CDR3 consists of 15 residues. The V gene's germline CDR1 is SGHVS and CDR2 FQNEAQ.

The chain is built from TRBV4-2 and TRBJ1-1; D uncertain. Trimming removed 5 bases from V and 1 base from J, with 17 bases in between. CDR1 and CDR2 from the germline V gene are LGHNA and YNFKEQ. This CDR3 has 16 residues. The CDR3 protein is CASSFGGIFGNTEAFF. For the CDR3, the DNA is TGTGCCAGCAGCTTCGGAGGGATATTTGGGAACACTGAAGCTTTCTTT.

The chain carries TRBV10-3 and TRBJ2-7, with 13 nucleotides matching TRBD2. CDR3 length: 14 residues. The ends lost 6 bases at V and 5 bases at J; junction bases unmatched: 4. CDR1 is ENHRY, CDR2 SYGVKD, per germline. CDR3 in amino acids: CAIRLAGGSNEQYF. CDR3 sequence (DNA): TGTGCCATCAGACTAGCGGGGGGGTCGAACGAGCAGTACTTC.

In this sample, this clone turned up a few times. The chain recombines TRBV3-1 (or the pseudogene TRBV3-2) with TRBJ2-1; 11 positions agree with TRBD2. With V trimmed by 4 bases and J by 2 bases, 1 base remained unmatched. The CDR3 is 15 residues long. Germline V CDR1 and CDR2: LGHDT, YNNKEL (reference sequence). CDR3 amino acids: CASSRSGGAYNEQFF. The CDR3 DNA is TGTGCCAGCAGCCGTAGCGGGGGGGCCTACAATGAGCAGTTCTTC.

The chain has TRBV5-4 and TRBJ2-1, with D possibly matching TRBD1 (6 bases). CDR1 is SGHNT, CDR2 YYREEE, per germline (reference sequence). The CDR3 consists of 15 residues. V lost 0 bases and J 2 bases, leaving 9 bases between the germline ends. The CDR3 DNA reads as TGTGCCAGCAGCTTGGTTCAGGGGACCTACAATGAGCAGTTCTTC. It specifies CASSLVQGTYNEQFF.